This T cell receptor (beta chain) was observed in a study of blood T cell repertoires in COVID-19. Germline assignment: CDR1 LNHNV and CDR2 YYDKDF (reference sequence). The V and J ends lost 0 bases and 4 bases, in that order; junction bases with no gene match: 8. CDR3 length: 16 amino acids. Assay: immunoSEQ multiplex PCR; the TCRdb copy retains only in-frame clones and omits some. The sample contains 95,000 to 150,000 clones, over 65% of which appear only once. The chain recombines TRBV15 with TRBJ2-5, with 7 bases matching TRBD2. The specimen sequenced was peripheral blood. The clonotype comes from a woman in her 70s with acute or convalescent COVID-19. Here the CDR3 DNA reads TGTGCCACCAGCAGAGACCCCAGTCGGGGGGTAGAGACCCAGTACTTC. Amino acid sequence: CATSRDPSRGVETQYF.